The rows below give T cell receptor beta chains drawn from one sample of a study of cytomegalovirus exposure and HLA in healthy donors. Here immunoSEQ multiplex PCR was the method, and the copy in TCRdb shows in-frame clones only, minus some. Of approximately 110,000 clones listed, 60% to 85% are singletons. Sequences were obtained from PBMCs. All receptors come from a female donor in good health and CMV-seropositive. Both conserved end residues are part of each CDR3. The order of the fields is D gene, J gene, V gene, clone size, CDR3 DNA, CDR3 protein. D genes are given only for firm matches. Size values are once, few and many counts, or a class for expanded clones, and some rows have none.

TRBD1	TRBJ1-5	TRBV2	NA	TGTGCCAGCAGGCCCACAGGGGGCTTCCAGCCCCAGCATTTT	CASRPTGGFQPQHF
NA	TRBJ2-7	TRBV7-2	NA	TGTGCCAGCAGCTTAATGGCCCAAGAAGGGGGCGAGCAGTACTTC	CASSLMAQEGGEQYF
NA	TRBJ1-3	TRBV7-9	NA	TGTGCCAGCAGCTTAGATGGGACTAGAAACACCATATATTTT	CASSLDGTRNTIYF
TRBD2	TRBJ2-3	TRBV11-3	once	TGTGCCAGCAGCCAGGGACTAGCGGGGGAGACATACACAGATACGCAGTATTTT	CASSQGLAGETYTDTQYF
TRBD2	TRBJ2-5	TRBV7-6	NA	TGTGCCAGCAGCTCGTTAGCGGGAGCCCCCCAAGAGACCCAGTACTTC	CASSSLAGAPQETQYF
NA	TRBJ2-2	TRBV11-3	NA	TGTGCCAGCAGCCCGACTTCGTTCGGGGAGCTGTTTTTT	CASSPTSFGELFF
TRBD2	TRBJ2-3	TRBV2	NA	TGTGCCAGCAGGGCCCTAGCGGGAGTTAGCACAGATACGCAGTATTTT	CASRALAGVSTDTQYF
NA	TRBJ2-7	TRBV7-2	NA	TGTGCCAGCAGCTTGGGGCGAAGGCCCTACGAGCAGTACTTC	CASSLGRRPYEQYF
NA	TRBJ1-3	TRBV30	NA	TGTGCCTGGAGTGTTCTCGGAAACACCATATATTTT	CAWSVLGNTIYF
NA	TRBJ2-7	TRBV27	NA	TGTGCCAGCAGTTTAACAGGAAACTACGAGCAGTACTTC	CASSLTGNYEQYF
NA	TRBJ1-4	TRBV27	NA	NA	CASSSSVNEKLFF
TRBD2	TRBJ2-7	TRBV27	NA	TGTGCCAGCAGTCCCAGAGCGGGATTAAGCGAGCAGTACTTC	CASSPRAGLSEQYF
TRBD1	TRBJ2-5	TRBV19	NA	TGTGCCAGTAGTTATCCCGGGACAGGGGGCCCGAAAGAGACCCAGTACTTC	CASSYPGTGGPKETQYF
TRBD2	TRBJ2-3	TRBV2	NA	TGTGCCAGCAAACTACTAGCGGGGGTCACAGATACGCAGTATTTT	CASKLLAGVTDTQYF
NA	TRBJ2-7	TRBV7-9	once	TGTGCCAGCAGCACTCAAGAGGGTGGTTACGAGCAGTACTTC	CASSTQEGGYEQYF
NA	TRBJ1-4	TRBV18	NA	TGTGCCAGCTCGCTGCCCGGTAGGACAGAGACTGAAAAACTGTTTTTT	CASSLPGRTETEKLFF
NA	TRBJ2-1	TRBV6-6	NA	TGTGCCAGCAGTCTGAAGCGGAGGTCCTACAATGAGCAGTTCTTC	CASSLKRRSYNEQFF
TRBD2	TRBJ2-7	TRBV7-2	NA	TGTGCCAGCAGCTTAGTTTCGACTAGCGGGAGCTCGAACGAGCAGTACTTC	CASSLVSTSGSSNEQYF
NA	TRBJ2-5	TRBV9	NA	TGTGCCAGCAGCGTAGGCGGAGGAGTTGAAGAGACCCAGTACTTC	CASSVGGGVEETQYF
TRBD1	TRBJ1-2	TRBV29-1	NA	TGCAGCGTCGGACAGGGCCCTAACTATGGCTACACCTTC	CSVGQGPNYGYTF
TRBD2	TRBJ2-5	TRBV11-2	NA	TGTGCCAGCAGCTTAGACACGGGAGGGCAAGAGACCCAGTACTTC	CASSLDTGGQETQYF
NA	TRBJ2-7	TRBV7-9	NA	TGTGCCAGCAGCTTACTCGTGAGCGAGCAGTACTTC	CASSLLVSEQYF
NA	TRBJ1-2	TRBV7-3	once	TGTGCCAGCAAGTCATCCGGGGATGGAGGCTATGGCTACACCTTC	CASKSSGDGGYGYTF
TRBD1	TRBJ1-5	TRBV10-3	NA	TGTGCCATCAGTACAGGGGCGCATAGCAATCAGCCCCAGCATTTT	CAISTGAHSNQPQHF
TRBD2	TRBJ2-3	TRBV18	NA	TGTGCCAGCTCACCACTCACTAGCGGGAGGGCGGGCACAGATACGCAGTATTTT	CASSPLTSGRAGTDTQYF
NA	TRBJ1-6	TRBV6-6	NA	TGTGCCAGCAGTTACTCGAGGCAGGGGTACTCACCCCTCCACTTT	CASSYSRQGYSPLHF
TRBD2	TRBJ2-3	TRBV5-1	NA	TGCGCCAGCAGCTTAAATAGCGGGAGGGCGGGGACGCAGTATTTT	CASSLNSGRAGTQYF
TRBD1	TRBJ2-3	TRBV7-3	NA	TGTGCCAGCAGCCCACCGGGACAGGGCACAGATACGCAGTATTTT	CASSPPGQGTDTQYF
TRBD1	TRBJ1-2	TRBV2	NA	TGTGCCAGCAGGAGCGGGACAGGCTATGGCTACACCTTC	CASRSGTGYGYTF
TRBD2	TRBJ2-7	TRBV30	NA	TGTGCCTGGAGTGAGCTAGCGGGGGGATTCGAGCAGTACTTC	CAWSELAGGFEQYF
TRBD1	TRBJ1-4	TRBV6-5	NA	TGTGCCAGCAGTTACTCGACAGGGTTTGAAAAACTGTTTTTT	CASSYSTGFEKLFF
TRBD1	TRBJ2-5	TRBV4-3	NA	TGCGCCAGCAGTAGGTACAGGGGACAAGAGACCCAGTACTTC	CASSRYRGQETQYF
NA	TRBJ2-7	TRBV5-4	few	TGTGCCAGCAGCTTGCTCCGGGGTCCCTACGAGCAGTACTTC	CASSLLRGPYEQYF
NA	TRBJ2-5	TRBV7-6	NA	TGTGCCAGCAGCTTAGCGGGCAGGCCAGGGGCGACCCAGTACTTC	CASSLAGRPGATQYF
NA	TRBJ1-4	TRBV20-1	NA	TGCAGTCCCAGTGCTTATGAAAAACTGTTTTTT	CSPSAYEKLFF
NA	TRBJ1-5	TRBV18	NA	TGTGCCAGCTCATTGACAGGTGCCGGTCAGCCCCAGCATTTT	CASSLTGAGQPQHF
NA	TRBJ2-1	TRBV5-5	NA	TGTGCCAGCAGCAGCTCCCCCGGCAATGAGCAGTTCTTC	CASSSSPGNEQFF
NA	TRBJ1-1	TRBV29-1	NA	TGCAGCGTTCAGGGGACTGAAGCTTTCTTT	CSVQGTEAFF
TRBD2	TRBJ2-2	TRBV7-9	NA	TGTGCCAGCAGCCGAATAGCGGGGAGCACCGGGGAGCTGTTTTTT	CASSRIAGSTGELFF
NA	TRBJ1-6	TRBV7-3	NA	TGTGCCAGCAGCTTAACGGCGGAGAGGAGTTCACCCCTCCACTTT	CASSLTAERSSPLHF
NA	TRBJ2-7	TRBV7-9	NA	TGTGCCAGCAGCTTCCCGGGTTGGCCCGAGCAGTACTTC	CASSFPGWPEQYF
NA	TRBJ1-4	TRBV27	NA	TGTGCCAGCAGTTCTCTCCGGCGGGGGGGGGCGCATGAAAAACTGTTTTTT	CASSSLRRGGAHEKLFF
NA	TRBJ2-7	TRBV11-2	few	TGTGCCAGCAGCTTAGTATGGTGGGAGCGGTACTTC	CASSLVWWERYF
TRBD2	TRBJ2-7	TRBV7-7	once	TGTGCTAGCAGCAATAATGGCGGGGGGGCCGGGGACGAGCAGTACTTC	CASSNNGGGAGDEQYF
TRBD2	TRBJ2-5	TRBV9	NA	TGTGCCAGCAGCCCGGGGACTAGCGGGACTGTAGAGACCCAGTACTTC	CASSPGTSGTVETQYF
TRBD1	TRBJ2-2	TRBV7-9	NA	TGTGCCAGCAGCTGGCGGGACAGGGACGACACCGGGGAGCTGTTTTTT	CASSWRDRDDTGELFF
NA	TRBJ2-2	TRBV29-1	NA	TGCAGCGTTGGCAGGGGTAATACCGGGGAGCTGTTTTTT	CSVGRGNTGELFF
NA	TRBJ1-1	TRBV27	NA	TGTGCCAGCACCCCAAGGGGAGGGGGGACTGAAGCTTTCTTT	CASTPRGGGTEAFF
NA	TRBJ1-2	TRBV19	few	TGTGCCAGTACCCGAGGGTCGACAGGATTAAATGGCTACACCTTC	CASTRGSTGLNGYTF
TRBD1	TRBJ2-1	TRBV7-3	NA	TGTGCCAGCAGCTCAGGGACAGGTAACTACAATGAGCAGTTCTTC	CASSSGTGNYNEQFF
TRBD1	TRBJ2-7	TRBV5-1	NA	TGCGCCAGCAGCCGTGCCGGGACAGGGAACTACGAGCAGTACTTC	CASSRAGTGNYEQYF
TRBD1	TRBJ1-4	TRBV18	once	TGTGCCAGCTCACCACCCAGGGGGCAAGGAGCAACTAATGAAAAACTGTTTTTT	CASSPPRGQGATNEKLFF
NA	TRBJ2-1	TRBV5-1	once	TGCGCCAGCGCTAGGACGGGGGACCGGGGTAATGAGCAGTTCTTC	CASARTGDRGNEQFF
TRBD2	TRBJ2-1	TRBV7-7	NA	TGTGCTAGCAGCGCCGGGACTAGCGCACACAATGAGCAGTTCTTC	CASSAGTSAHNEQFF
TRBD1	TRBJ2-1	TRBV27	NA	TGTGCCAGCAGTCCCCCCGGGACAGGGTTCCTGAATGAGCAGTTCTTC	CASSPPGTGFLNEQFF